The 18 T cell receptor beta chains given below trace back to one sample, sequenced in a study of tumor-infiltrating lymphocytes in localized non-small cell lung cancer. Assay used: immunoSEQ multiplex PCR; TCRdb lists only in-frame clones, some missing. The sample has about 15,000 clones, less than 85% seen once. The sequenced sample was lung tumor tissue. These receptors were collected from a human donor with non-small cell lung cancer.

The rearrangement joins TRBV7-9 to TRBJ2-5; no definite D call. CDR3 length: 15 residues. Germline V CDR1 and CDR2: SEHNR, FQNEAQ (reference sequence). V was trimmed by 2 bases and J by 0 bases, leaving 10 bases between them. CDR3 residues: CASSLMPQYQETQYF. The CDR3 coding sequence is TGTGCCAGCAGCTTAATGCCGCAGTACCAAGAGACCCAGTACTTC.

This clone has more than one count but fewer than ten. The chain is built from TRBV19 and TRBJ1-5; 8 nucleotides agree with TRBD1. This CDR3 is 15 amino acids long. V lost 5 bases and J lost 5; bases outside the gene matches: 8. The V gene's germline CDR1 is LNHDA and CDR2 SQIVND (reference sequence). The CDR3 protein is CASSPRQGWDQPQHF. The DNA for the CDR3 is TGTGCCAGTAGTCCCCGACAGGGGTGGGATCAGCCCCAGCATTTT.

CDR3 loop: CASSSLVGRGTGELFF. CDR3 in DNA: TGTGCCAGCAGCTCTCTTGTGGGACGGGGCACCGGGGAGCTGTTTTTT. The genes are TRBV7-6 and TRBJ2-2; either TRBD1 or TRBD2 may fit D (5 bases each). Germline CDR1 and CDR2: SGHVS and FNYEAQ. The CDR3 extends over 16 amino acids. V lost 4 bases, J lost 4 bases, and 16 bases lay in between.

This clone appeared a few times. This chain connects TRBV4-2 to TRBJ2-7, with D possibly matching TRBD2 (6 bases). Germline V gene sequence: CDR1 LGHNA, CDR2 YNFKEQ. V lost 1 base and J lost 3, with 10 bases in between. CDR3 length equals 14 residues. The DNA of the CDR3 is TGTGCCAGCAGCCAAGGTAGGAGGGTCTACGAGCAGTACTTC. Translating it yields CASSQGRRVYEQYF.

The chain is built from TRBV5-1 and TRBJ2-7, with D uncertain. Between the trimmed V and J ends, which lost 6 bases and 1 base, there was a span of 11 bases. This CDR3 region has 13 residues. Germline V gene lookup returns CDR1 SGHRS and CDR2 YFSETQ. The DNA of the CDR3 is TGCGCCAGCAACCCGGGTGGGTCCTACGAGCAGTACTTC. Its protein product is CASNPGGSYEQYF.

This clone occurred once. CDR3 coding DNA: TGCGCCAGCAGCCAAGATCGGGGTCAGCCCCAGCATTTT. Amino acid sequence: CASSQDRGQPQHF. The chain uses TRBV4-3 and TRBJ1-5; unclear D gene. V lost 0 bases, J lost 6 bases, and 6 bases lay in between. The length of the CDR3 is 13 residues. Germline V gene sequence: CDR1 LGHNA, CDR2 YSLEER.

In its sample, this clone was seen a few times. The chain recombines TRBV15 with TRBJ2-2; TRBD2 matches at 11 bases. The length of the CDR3 is 17 residues. Looked up from germline, CDR1 is LNHNV and CDR2 is YYDKDF (reference sequence). J lost 8 bases, V lost 3 bases, and 11 bases had no gene match. CDR3 sequence: CATSRWNLAGGTGELFF. The CDR3 DNA follows: TGTGCCACCAGCAGGTGGAATCTAGCGGGAGGCACGGGGGAGCTGTTTTTT.

The genes are TRBV2 and TRBJ1-4; 7 bases fit TRBD1. The CDR3 has 18 residues. Germline lookup yields CDR1 SNHLY and CDR2 FYNNEI. Losses at the gene ends were 6 bases for V and 3 bases for J; bases not matched to a gene: 16. CDR3 sequence reads: CASRRGTDFPLSNEKLFF. DNA of the CDR3: TGTGCCAGCAGGAGGGGGACAGACTTTCCCTTGTCTAATGAAAAACTGTTTTTT.

This clone was seen a few times. The gene calls are TRBV4-2 and TRBJ1-2; D not resolved. CDR1 is LGHNA, CDR2 YNFKEQ, per germline. Trimming removed 1 base from V and 6 bases from J, with 21 bases in between. The CDR3 has 17 residues. The CDR3 nucleotides are TGTGCCAGCAGCCAAGGCATCGTAACAACCTCTTCGAATGGCTACACCTTC. This sequence encodes CASSQGIVTTSSNGYTF.

This clone was counted a few times. This chain joins TRBV9 and TRBJ2-5, with TRBD1 matching 11 bases. This CDR3 spans 15 amino acids. Germline V gives CDR1 SGDLS, CDR2 YYNGEE. V shed 6 bases, J shed 5 bases, and the junction held 9 bases outside the gene matches. The CDR3 bases are TGTGCCAGCACCCCGGACAGGGGGCTCGGTGAGACCCAGTACTTC. Its translation: CASTPDRGLGETQYF.

This clone was counted a single time. The chain uses TRBV5-1 and TRBJ2-7; a weak D match, TRBD2 (5 bases). Germline CDR1 is SGHRS and CDR2 is YFSETQ. The CDR3 runs to 13 residues. Between the trimmed V and J ends, which lost 2 bases and 3 bases, there was a span of 9 bases. The CDR3 here is CASSFTGNYEQYF. The CDR3 DNA reads TGCGCCAGCAGCTTTACGGGAAACTACGAGCAGTACTTC.

This clone appeared once. CDR3 coding DNA: TGTGCCAGCAGCTCCGGGACGGGACTAGCGGGAGTCCGGGAGCTGTTTTTT. This gives the protein CASSSGTGLAGVRELFF. The V and J genes are TRBV5-4 and TRBJ2-2; 14 positions agree with TRBD2. The germline CDR1 and CDR2 sequences are SGHNT and YYREEE (reference sequence). Trimming took 3 bases from V and 9 from J; bases not matched to a gene: 10. This CDR3 has 17 residues.

The chain uses TRBV5-1 and TRBJ2-7; D uncertain. Trimming pared 1 base from V and 0 bases from J, leaving 8 bases between. The CDR3 is 14 amino acids. CDR1 is SGHRS, CDR2 YFSETQ, per germline. The CDR3 loop reads CASSLRFNSYEQYF. The CDR3 DNA reads as TGCGCCAGCAGCTTGCGCTTCAACTCCTACGAGCAGTACTTC.

The J gene is TRBJ1-1, the V gene TRBV9, with a tentative D call TRBD1 (5 bases). CDR3 size: 13 residues. V lost 7 bases to trimming and J lost 1 base, with 11 bases between them. CDR1 SGDLS and CDR2 YYNGEE come from the germline V gene. The CDR3 nucleotides read TGTGCCAGCGGCGGGGCCCCGAACACTGAAGCTTTCTTT. It yields the protein CASGGAPNTEAFF.

This clone showed up just a few times. The sample carries other DNA sequences with the same CDR3. V gene TRBV27 combines with J gene TRBJ2-7; TRBD1 might be the D (5 bases). CDR3 length: 14 residues. V was trimmed by 2 bases and J by 3 bases, leaving 11 bases between them. CDR1 and CDR2 (germline): MNHEY, SMNVEV (reference sequence). The CDR3 protein is CASSLQGANYEQYF. The CDR3 DNA reads TGTGCCAGCAGTTTACAAGGGGCAAACTACGAGCAGTACTTC.

V is TRBV10-3 and J is TRBJ2-1; 12 positions match TRBD2. Germline CDR1 is ENHRY and CDR2 is SYGVKD. V was pared by 6 bases and J by 2 bases, with 2 bases of the junction left unmatched. This CDR3 is built from 15 residues. CDR3: CAISGLAGTYNEQFF. The CDR3 nucleotides read TGTGCCATCAGCGGACTAGCGGGAACCTACAATGAGCAGTTCTTC.

This clone turned up a few times. V usage is TRBV30 and J usage is TRBJ1-2; 7 bases map to TRBD1. The J segment lost 8 bases and the V segment lost 4 bases, leaving 13 bases of the junction unmatched. This CDR3 has 14 residues. Germline V lookup: CDR1 GTSNPN, CDR2 SVGIG (reference sequence). The CDR3: CAWTAGGLTKGYTF. CDR3 bases: TGTGCCTGGACGGCAGGGGGTTTGACGAAAGGCTACACCTTC.

The chain joins TRBV9 to TRBJ2-7; 9 positions agree with TRBD1. This CDR3 is built from 15 residues. Germline V gene lookup returns CDR1 SGDLS and CDR2 YYNGEE. Losses at the gene ends were 0 bases for V and 3 bases for J; bases not matched to a gene: 4. This chain's CDR3 is CASSVGTGDIYEQYF. The CDR3 nucleotides are TGTGCCAGCAGCGTAGGGACAGGGGATATCTACGAGCAGTACTTC.